This passage covers 18 T cell receptor beta chains from one sample sequenced in a study of somatic mutations in cytotoxic T cells in rheumatoid arthritis. Assay: immunoSEQ multiplex PCR; the TCRdb copy retains only in-frame clones and omits some. The sample includes around 19,000 clones, approximately 86% of them seen just once. The sample was CD8+ T cells sorted from blood. The receptors shown here come from a woman between 50 and 59 years old in good health.

V gene TRBV6-6 combines with J gene TRBJ2-1; TRBD2 matches at 8 bases. Germline assignment: CDR1 MNHNY and CDR2 SVGAGI (reference sequence). V shed 7 bases and J 0 bases; nucleotides not matched to a gene: 5. The CDR3 contains 15 residues. DNA for the CDR3: TGTGCCAGCACCGGCGGGGGGAGCTCCTACAATGAGCAGTTCTTC. Translation: CASTGGGSSYNEQFF.

The V and J genes are TRBV5-6 and TRBJ2-7, with D possibly being TRBD2 (6 bases). Germline V gene data show CDR1 as SGHDT and CDR2 as YYEEEE. The CDR3 spans 14 residues. Trimming left V 2 bases short and J 2 bases short, with 11 bases between. CDR3 in amino acids: CASSLTWGAYEQYF. The CDR3 DNA sequence: TGTGCCAGCAGCTTAACATGGGGGGCCTACGAGCAGTACTTC.

The chain carries TRBV4-3 and TRBJ1-3; the match to TRBD1 covers 7 bases. J was trimmed by 4 bases and V by 0 bases; bases with no gene match: 3. Looked up from germline, CDR1 is LGHNA and CDR2 is YSLEER. The CDR3 loop spans 15 amino acids. The CDR3 region is CASSQERGPGNTIYF. The CDR3, as DNA: TGCGCCAGCAGCCAAGAAAGGGGGCCGGGAAACACCATATATTTT.

The J gene is TRBJ1-1, the V gene TRBV27, with 7 bases identical to TRBD1. V gave up 4 bases and J gave up 0 bases; unmatched junction bases: 8. This CDR3 comprises 16 residues. The germline gives CDR1 MNHEY, CDR2 SMNVEV (reference sequence). The DNA for the CDR3 is TGTGCCAGCAGTTACCCGACAGGGAGCATGAACACTGAAGCTTTCTTT. It is translated as CASSYPTGSMNTEAFF.

This clone was seen only once. This chain joins TRBV28 and TRBJ2-3, with D perhaps TRBD2 (6 bases). CDR1 MDHEN and CDR2 SYDVKM come from the germline V gene. This CDR3 contains 15 residues. V lost 6 bases and J 8 bases, leaving 21 bases between the germline ends. As DNA, the CDR3 is TGTGCCAGCAGCCCCCGGGGGACTCCTCCGGTTACGCAGTATTTT. It codes for CASSPRGTPPVTQYF.

The V call is TRBV7-8, the J call TRBJ2-5; D is possibly TRBD2 (6 bases). This CDR3 has 14 amino acids. CDR1 is SGHVS and CDR2 is FQNEAQ in the germline V gene. V gave up 1 base and J gave up 3 bases, with 9 bases separating them. The CDR3 reads CASSLGRGKETQYF. DNA of the CDR3: TGTGCCAGCAGCTTAGGCCGGGGGAAAGAGACCCAGTACTTC.

This clone occurred once. The J gene is TRBJ2-3, the V gene TRBV6-1; 7 bases agree with TRBD2. Germline assignment: CDR1 MNHNS and CDR2 SASEGT. CDR3 size: 18 residues. With 3 bases clipped from V and 0 bases from J, the junction kept 12 bases outside the gene matches. CDR3 sequence (DNA): TGTGCCAGCAGTGATCCCGCAGCTCGAGCGGGGAGCACAGATACGCAGTATTTT. Translating it yields CASSDPAARAGSTDTQYF.

The CDR3 DNA sequence: TGTGCCAGCTCCCAGGCCCCGCGCCTAGAGGGGGCCCAGTACTTC. Amino acid sequence: CASSQAPRLEGAQYF. This chain joins TRBV18 and TRBJ2-5; D perhaps matches TRBD1 (6 bases). Trimming removed 6 bases at V and 9 bases at J, with 23 bases between. The CDR3 consists of 15 residues. The germline CDR1 and CDR2 sequences are KGHSH and LQKENI.

The rearrangement uses TRBV9 and TRBJ2-3; 11 nucleotides line up with TRBD2. This CDR3 is built from 15 residues. V lost 4 bases and J lost 4; bases outside the gene matches: 5. The V gene's germline CDR1 is SGDLS and CDR2 YYNGEE. This chain's CDR3 is CASSPSGGTSDTQYF. The CDR3 DNA reads TGTGCCAGCAGCCCTAGCGGGGGGACTTCAGATACGCAGTATTTT.

J is TRBJ2-5 and V is TRBV25-1; maybe TRBD2 (6 bases). Trimming removed 6 bases from V and 7 bases from J, with 21 bases in between. Germline V lookup: CDR1 MGHDK, CDR2 SYGVNS. The CDR3 totals 15 residues. CDR3 amino acids: CASSYPRGPSGTQYF. The CDR3 DNA follows: TGTGCCAGCAGCTACCCGCGGGGCCCGAGCGGGACCCAGTACTTC.

DNA of the CDR3: TGTGCCAGCAGCCAATGGGACAGTAACTATGGCTACACCTTC. Translated: CASSQWDSNYGYTF. This chain joins TRBV4-2 and TRBJ1-2; 7 bases line up with TRBD1. J was trimmed by 1 base and V by 2 bases; bases with no gene match: 1. This CDR3 spans 14 amino acids. Germline values: CDR1 LGHNA, CDR2 YNFKEQ.

The count of this clone is one. The rearrangement uses TRBV5-1 and TRBJ2-7; 8 bases map to TRBD1. V lost 5 bases, J lost 2 bases, and 18 bases stayed unmatched. Germline CDR1 SGHRS, CDR2 YFSETQ. The CDR3 extends over 18 amino acids. Written as DNA, the CDR3 is TGCGCCAGCAGTTTTGGGCTACCCCAGGGGGCAGACACCTACGAGCAGTACTTC. Translation: CASSFGLPQGADTYEQYF.

CDR3 nucleotide sequence: TGTGCCAGCAGCTTAGAAGGTGGCTGGAGTCCCGATACGCAGTATTTT. Protein sequence: CASSLEGGWSPDTQYF. The V gene is TRBV7-6, the J gene TRBJ2-3; D gene uncertain. The CDR3 sequence is 16 residues long. V dropped 1 base and J dropped 6 bases, with 17 bases sitting between them. Germline V gene data show CDR1 as SGHVS and CDR2 as FNYEAQ.

The genes are TRBV5-8 and TRBJ1-1; D gene ambiguous. Per the germline V gene, CDR1 is SGHTS and CDR2 is YDEGEE. Between the trimmed V and J ends, which lost 4 bases and 5 bases, there was a span of 12 bases. The length of the CDR3 is 13 residues. The CDR3, as DNA: TGTGCCAGCAGCATATCGTTGGTTACTGAAGCTTTCTTT. Protein product: CASSISLVTEAFF.

This clone showed up just a few times. V and J are TRBV4-1 and TRBJ2-7; D is perhaps TRBD2 (7 bases). The germline CDR1 and CDR2 sequences are MGHRA and YSYEKL. The V gene lost 0 bases and the J gene lost 5 bases, with 14 bases spanning the gap. The CDR3 runs 15 residues. CDR3 region: CASSQDEGGGDEQYF. DNA of the CDR3: TGCGCCAGCAGCCAAGATGAAGGAGGGGGGGACGAGCAGTACTTC.

V and J are TRBV25-1 and TRBJ2-2, with TRBD1 identical over 9 bases. The CDR3 consists of 18 residues. In germline, CDR1 is MGHDK, CDR2 SYGVNS. V lost 4 bases, J lost 2 bases, and 11 bases stayed unmatched. The CDR3 nucleotides are TGTGCCAGCAGTGTGGGATCCTGGGACAGGGAAAACACCGGGGAGCTGTTTTTT. This translates into CASSVGSWDRENTGELFF.

This clone is a singleton in its sample. The chain combines TRBV19 with TRBJ1-5, with a tentative D call TRBD1 (5 bases). V was cut by 3 bases and J by 6 bases, with 9 bases left in between. Looked up from germline, CDR1 is LNHDA and CDR2 is SQIVND (reference sequence). The CDR3 totals 13 residues. The CDR3 coding sequence is TGTGCCAGTAGTATCGGGGGGTTTCAGCCCCAGCATTTT. It translates to CASSIGGFQPQHF.

The chain has TRBV11-3 and TRBJ2-1, with D uncertain. The CDR3 consists of 11 residues. Germline V gene lookup returns CDR1 SGHNT and CDR2 YENEEA. The V end lost 1 base, the J end lost 9 bases, and 4 bases lay between the germline ends. The CDR3 nucleotides read TGTGCCAGCAGCTTAGGTAGTGAGCAGTTCTTC. Translating gives CASSLGSEQFF.